These 20 T cell receptor beta chains came from one sample sequenced in a study of blood T cell repertoires in COVID-19. Libraries were prepared by immunoSEQ multiplex PCR; TCRdb keeps only in-frame clonotypes and omits some of them. The sample consists of some 290,000 clones, about nine tenths of them appearing once. Sequencing was carried out using peripheral blood. The receptors were gathered from a woman in her 30s with COVID-19, enrolled during active disease.

Worth noting for this clone: A read error may account for a junction end that differs from germline. The chain uses TRBV4-1 and TRBJ2-2; D may be TRBD2 (7 bases). Looked up from germline, CDR1 is MGHRA and CDR2 is YSYEKL. The CDR3 has 15 residues. CDR3 nucleotides: TGCCCCAGCCGCTCGGCGGGGGCGGGGGCCGGGGAGCTGTTTTTT. Protein: CPSRSAGAGAGELFF.

The genes are TRBV6-5 and TRBJ2-7, with D perhaps matching TRBD2 (6 bases). V was pared by 6 bases and J by 5 bases, with 14 bases between. The CDR3 sequence is 13 residues long. Germline values: CDR1 MNHEY, CDR2 SVGAGI. DNA of the CDR3: TGTGCCAGCAGCCGCGGAGGGGCGAACGAGCAGTACTTC. It translates to CASSRGGANEQYF.

This chain connects TRBV6-5 to TRBJ1-1; 8 nucleotides align to TRBD1. The CDR3 runs to 14 residues. The V and J ends lost 7 bases and 7 bases, in that order; junction bases with no gene match: 11. Germline V lookup: CDR1 MNHEY, CDR2 SVGAGI. CDR3 nucleotide sequence: TGTGCCAGCACCGAAACAGGGGGACGCGATGAAGCTTTCTTT. Translating gives CASTETGGRDEAFF.

The genes are TRBV19 and TRBJ1-1; D is undetermined. This CDR3 comprises 15 residues. Germline-derived CDR1 and CDR2 are LNHDA and SQIVND (reference sequence). The V and J ends lost 1 base and 1 base respectively, with 10 bases between them. The CDR3 DNA is TGTGCCAGTAGTATAGTCGGGAGCCCGAACACTGAAGCTTTCTTT. Its translation: CASSIVGSPNTEAFF.

This chain uses TRBV2 with TRBJ2-4, with TRBD1 as a possible D gene (6 bases). This CDR3 is built from 15 residues. Trimming stripped 10 bases from V and 1 base from J, with 17 bases between. Germline CDR1 and CDR2: SNHLY and FYNNEI. CDR3 amino acids: CATLEAGEAKNIQYF. CDR3 nucleotides: TGTGCCACTCTGGAGGCAGGGGAGGCCAAAAACATTCAGTACTTC.

The V and J genes are TRBV4-1 and TRBJ1-2; D is uncertain. CDR1 MGHRA and CDR2 YSYEKL come from the germline V gene. This CDR3 has 11 amino acids. V was cut by 1 base and J by 10 bases, with 7 bases left in between. The CDR3 is CASSQGRAYTF. The DNA of the CDR3 is TGCGCCAGCAGCCAAGGGAGGGCCTACACCTTC.

The rearrangement links TRBV6-5 to TRBJ1-5; TRBD1 matches 8 bases. This CDR3 has 13 amino acids. The germline CDR1 and CDR2 sequences are MNHEY and SVGAGI. V shed 7 bases, J shed 4 bases, and the junction held 3 bases outside the gene matches. The CDR3 reads CASTRDRNQPQHF. CDR3 bases: TGTGCCAGCACTAGGGACAGGAATCAGCCCCAGCATTTT.

The chain recombines TRBV5-1 with TRBJ2-2; TRBD1 matches at 8 bases. The V gene's germline CDR1 is SGHRS and CDR2 YFSETQ. Trimming took 0 bases from V and 1 from J; bases not matched to a gene: 5. The CDR3 contains 17 residues. CDR3 amino acids: CASSLAPGTGNTGELFF. The CDR3 nucleotides are TGCGCCAGCAGCTTGGCCCCCGGGACAGGGAACACCGGGGAGCTGTTTTTT.

The V gene is TRBV27, the J gene TRBJ2-1, with 14 bases matching TRBD2. This CDR3 is 15 amino acids long. In germline, CDR1 is MNHEY, CDR2 SMNVEV (reference sequence). J lost 2 bases, V lost 9 bases, and 3 bases had no gene match. The CDR3 nucleotides are TGTGCCAGTAGGACTAGCGGGGGGCCCTACAATGAGCAGTTCTTC. The encoded protein is CASRTSGGPYNEQFF.

J is TRBJ1-6 and V is TRBV6-6; D call uncertain. Trimming cost V 4 bases and J 7 bases, with 8 bases left between them. The CDR3 has 13 residues. Germline values: CDR1 MNHNY, CDR2 SVGAGI (reference sequence). The CDR3 sequence is CASSFVLNSPLHF. In DNA, the CDR3 is TGTGCCAGCAGTTTTGTACTGAATTCACCCCTCCACTTT.

This chain connects TRBV4-1 to TRBJ1-1, with TRBD1 as a possible D gene (5 bases). CDR1 is MGHRA and CDR2 is YSYEKL in the germline V gene. Trimming left V 4 bases short and J 4 bases short, with 13 bases between. This CDR3 contains 14 residues. The CDR3, as DNA: TGCGCCAGCAGCCCCGAGGTCGGGGGCACTGAAGCTTTCTTT. This translates into CASSPEVGGTEAFF.

This rearrangement joins TRBV27 to TRBJ2-7; D might be TRBD2 (6 bases). CDR3 length equals 14 residues. V was trimmed by 3 bases and J by 1 base, leaving 10 bases between them. Germline V gene lookup returns CDR1 MNHEY and CDR2 SMNVEV (reference sequence). CDR3 DNA: TGTGCCAGCAGTTTTGGAGGGGCTTCCTACGAGCAGTACTTC. Residues: CASSFGGASYEQYF.

The gene calls are TRBV7-9 and TRBJ1-1; D is ambiguous. The germline CDR1 and CDR2 sequences are SEHNR and FQNEAQ (reference sequence). Trimming shortened V by 1 base and J by 11 bases, and 8 bases separated the two germline ends. This CDR3 has 11 amino acids. The DNA of the CDR3 is TGTGCCAGCAGCTTAGGGCGGAATGCTTTCTTT. It encodes CASSLGRNAFF.

The J gene is TRBJ1-5, the V gene TRBV3-1 (or the pseudogene TRBV3-2); D is unclear. CDR1 is LGHDT and CDR2 is YNNKEL in the germline V gene (reference sequence). The V gene lost 1 base and the J gene lost 4 bases, with 11 bases spanning the gap. The CDR3 is made up of 15 amino acids. This chain's CDR3 is CASSQGAQANQPQHF. The CDR3 nucleotides read TGTGCCAGCAGCCAAGGGGCCCAGGCTAATCAGCCCCAGCATTTT.

The chain links TRBV6-5 to TRBJ2-1; 9 positions agree with TRBD2. Germline CDR1 and CDR2: MNHEY and SVGAGI. The V and J ends lost 6 bases and 2 bases, in that order; junction bases with no gene match: 5. CDR3 size: 15 residues. As DNA, the CDR3 is TGTGCCAGCAGGGGGGGGACTAGCACCTACAATGAGCAGTTCTTC. Amino acid sequence: CASRGGTSTYNEQFF.

The chain links TRBV10-2 to TRBJ2-7; weak D call: TRBD1 (5 bases). The length of the CDR3 is 13 residues. Germline loops: CDR1 WSHSY, CDR2 SAAADI. V lost 7 bases to trimming and J lost 2 bases, with 12 bases between them. CDR3 nucleotides: TGCGCCAGCATACAGGAATCACCCTACGAGCAGTACTTC. Amino acids: CASIQESPYEQYF.

The CDR3 sequence is CASSQARGPGYTF. CDR3 nucleotide sequence: TGTGCCAGCAGCCAAGCCAGGGGGCCTGGCTACACCTTC. The gene calls are TRBV3-1 (or the pseudogene TRBV3-2) and TRBJ1-2; 8 bases line up with TRBD1. This CDR3 has 13 amino acids. Germline values: CDR1 LGHDT, CDR2 YNNKEL (reference sequence). V shed 1 base, J shed 7 bases, and the junction held 2 bases outside the gene matches.

This clone came up once. This sequence joins TRBV6-5 and TRBJ1-1, with D perhaps matching TRBD1 (6 bases). V dropped 6 bases and J dropped 7 bases, with 18 bases sitting between them. This CDR3 has 14 amino acids. CDR1 and CDR2 (germline): MNHEY, SVGAGI. The CDR3 protein is CASRNRVGVLEAFF. In DNA, the CDR3 is TGTGCCAGCAGGAACAGGGTTGGTGTTCTTGAAGCTTTCTTT.

This chain joins TRBV30 and TRBJ1-6; the D gene is possibly TRBD1 (5 bases). This CDR3 spans 15 amino acids. The V end lost 5 bases, the J end lost 10 bases, and 21 bases lay between the germline ends. The germline V gene has CDR1 GTSNPN and CDR2 SVGIG (reference sequence). The CDR3 sequence is CAWGQPGRMNSPLHF. The CDR3 nucleotides are TGTGCCTGGGGTCAGCCAGGGAGGATGAACTCACCCCTCCACTTT.

V is TRBV18 and J is TRBJ1-1, with TRBD1 as a possible D gene (6 bases). The CDR3 sequence is 12 residues long. The germline V and J ends were trimmed by 5 bases and 6 bases, with 10 bases remaining between them. In germline, CDR1 is KGHSH, CDR2 LQKENI. Here the CDR3 reads CASSDRLAEAFF. For the CDR3, the DNA is TGTGCCAGCTCAGACAGGCTGGCTGAAGCTTTCTTT.